This T cell receptor beta chain was recorded in a study of blood T cell repertoires in COVID-19. Study-wide background: Acute and convalescent COVID-19 specimens originated in the United States, Italy and Spain.

CDR1 is SGHRS, CDR2 YFSETQ, per germline. The V end lost 4 bases, the J end lost 3 bases, and 16 bases lay between the germline ends. The length of the CDR3 is 15 residues. As processed by the authors: How many nucleated cells were present was estimated from reference gene primer amplification. Libraries were prepared by immunoSEQ multiplex PCR; TCRdb keeps only in-frame clonotypes and omits some of them. That table supplies the V and J calls and clone size; D and trimming were determined from the DNA. Found here are around 250,000 clones, approximately 87% of them singletons; the top ten hold around 5.9%.

The TCR comes from a man aged 55 to 70 with acute or convalescent COVID-19. The chain couples TRBV5-1 to TRBJ1-1; weak D call: TRBD1 (5 bases). The sequenced sample was peripheral blood. The CDR3 sequence is CASSPQVTRDTEAFF. In nucleotides, the CDR3 is TGCGCCAGCAGCCCTCAGGTGACCAGGGACACTGAAGCTTTCTTT.